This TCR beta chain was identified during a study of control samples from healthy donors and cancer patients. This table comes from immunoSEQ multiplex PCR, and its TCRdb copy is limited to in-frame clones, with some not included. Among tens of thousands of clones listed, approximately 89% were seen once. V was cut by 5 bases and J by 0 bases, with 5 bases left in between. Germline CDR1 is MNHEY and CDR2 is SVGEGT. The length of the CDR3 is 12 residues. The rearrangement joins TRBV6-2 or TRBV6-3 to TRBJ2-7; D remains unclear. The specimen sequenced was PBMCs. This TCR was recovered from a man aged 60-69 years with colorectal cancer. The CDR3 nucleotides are TGTGCCAGCAGTCGGGTCTCCTACGAGCAGTACTTC. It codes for CASSRVSYEQYF.